This TCR beta chain appears in the sequencing data of a study of control samples from healthy donors and cancer patients. CDR3 length: 15 amino acids. V trimming: 4 bases; J trimming: 6 bases; junction bases outside the gene matches: 5. Germline loops: CDR1 SGHRS, CDR2 YFSETQ. This table comes from immunoSEQ multiplex PCR, and its TCRdb copy is limited to in-frame clones, with some not included. The repertoire has about 12,000 clones, 94% of them found once; the top ten carry over 20%. The sample consisted of PBMCs. This clonotype was obtained from a man aged 65-85 years with head and neck cancer. The rearrangement joins TRBV5-1 to TRBJ2-2, with 11 bases fitting TRBD2. The CDR3 DNA is TGCGCCAGCAGCCCGACTAGCGGGGCGGCCGGGGAGCTGTTTTTT. It is translated as CASSPTSGAAGELFF. Looking up the rest from reference TRBV5-1 and TRBJ2-2 gives the full variable domain: KAGVTQTPRYLIKTRGQQVTLSCSPISGHRSVSWYQQTPGQGLQFLFEYFSETQRNKGNFPGRFSGRQFSNSRSEMNVSTLELGDSALYLCASSPTSGAAGELFFGEGSRLTVL.